This T cell receptor beta chain originates from a study of blood T cell repertoires in COVID-19 (TCRdb year 2020). For context, the study as a whole: Recovered participants in ImmuneRACE Cohort 3 were defined as having two consecutive negative NP/OP PCR tests, clearance from a healthcare professional, or resolution of symptoms. Collaborator samples came from the United States, Italy and Spain and covered acute and convalescent phases of COVID-19. The prospective study material was composed of cDNA or gDNA derived from T cells, B-cell-depleted T cells, or PBMCs. Deeply sampled blood TCRbeta repertoires from subjects exposed to, actively infected with, or recovered from COVID-19 were included in the dataset. The repertoires were made available in a free public database intended to serve as a resource for research on the immune response to SARS-CoV-2. Samples were obtained from the ongoing ImmuneRACE study (first 160 participants) and from some 1,300 subjects provided by 6 global collaborators. A de-identified subject ID, COVID-19 status, age in years and sex were almost always included in the sample metadata. Where HLA class I and class II types were available, the types were taken from metadata supplied by the sample provider, not from assay-based typing. The full study reports these points: The amount of clinical and demographic metadata varied by source and participant and was provided uncurated.

Note on this clone: Its antigen target is currently unknown. Base qualities are not provided; no much larger clone lies one nucleotide away.

Enrolling through a virtual design, the prospective study's participants ranged in age from roughly 18 to 95 years and lived across some 22 United States geographic areas. To assign participants to cohorts, the prospective study relied on clinical history that participants themselves reported in a screening survey and a study questionnaire. In the prospective study, mobile phlebotomists collected whole blood, serum and a nasopharyngeal or oropharyngeal swab from each participant. Over a roughly 2-month period, participants in the prospective study had the option of providing additional blood draws and questionnaires. Prospective study blood samples were shipped either frozen or at room temperature before DNA extraction. TCRbeta CDR3 regions were amplified from genomic DNA by means of the immunoSEQ Assay, a bias-controlled multiplex PCR. The original methods were these. The number of nucleated cells in each sample was estimated from the amplification of reference gene primers within the assay. To quantify the absolute abundance of each unique TCRbeta CDR3 rearrangement, sequence reads were collapsed and filtered. For each sample, productive Simpson clonality was calculated by taking the square root of Simpson's diversity index across productive rearrangements. TCRdb took over this immuneACCESS table, retaining in-frame rearrangements with V and J assigned. Such tables are incomplete; in checked studies, under half of the missing clones stem from an unresolved V gene, and the remainder is unexplained. D and trimming were read from the DNA, whereas the V and J calls and clone size are those reported in that table. The sample table contains about 230,000 clones; only one count was recorded for roughly 90% of them. Jointly, the top ten make up approximately 3.1% of the sample.

V is pruned by 2 bases and J by 1 base, leaving 2 bases of the junction without a gene match. Its CDR3 holds 15 amino acids, cysteine through phenylalanine. Only the CDR3 portion is preserved as DNA: 45 bases, with reading frame beginning at the first base. Based on the germline V gene, the CDR1 and CDR2 sequences are ENHRY and SYGVKD. This receptor was taken from a woman aged 45 to 65 in a cohort exposed to, infected with or recovered from COVID-19 (not recorded which). The V gene is TRBV10-3 and the J gene is TRBJ1-1; 9 bases in between match TRBD1. The sequencing sample was made of PBMCs or T cells enriched from blood (not recorded which). The CDR3 loop reads CAISERQGGNTEAFF. Here is the DNA: TGTGCCATCAGTGAGCGACAGGGGGGGAACACTGAAGCTTTCTTT.